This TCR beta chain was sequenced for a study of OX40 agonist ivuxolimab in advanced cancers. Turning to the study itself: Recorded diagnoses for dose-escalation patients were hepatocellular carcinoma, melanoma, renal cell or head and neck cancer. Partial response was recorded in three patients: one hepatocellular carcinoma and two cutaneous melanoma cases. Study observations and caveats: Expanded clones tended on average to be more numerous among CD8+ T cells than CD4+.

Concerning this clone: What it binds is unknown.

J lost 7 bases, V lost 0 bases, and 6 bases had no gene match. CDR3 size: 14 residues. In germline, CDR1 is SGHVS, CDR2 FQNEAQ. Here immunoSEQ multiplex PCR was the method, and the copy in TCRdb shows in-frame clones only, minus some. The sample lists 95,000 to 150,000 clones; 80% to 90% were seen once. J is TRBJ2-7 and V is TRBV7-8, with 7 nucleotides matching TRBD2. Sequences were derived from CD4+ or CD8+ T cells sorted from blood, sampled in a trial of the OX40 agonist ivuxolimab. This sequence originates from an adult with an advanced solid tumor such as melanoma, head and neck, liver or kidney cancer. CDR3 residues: CASSLAMGGWEQYF. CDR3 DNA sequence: TGTGCCAGCAGCTTAGCGATGGGGGGGTGGGAGCAGTACTTC.